Given below is one T cell receptor beta chain in context. The antigen is undetermined. A junction end diverges from the germline sequence, so it may reflect a read error. Germline CDR1 is MNHNS and CDR2 is SASEGT. This CDR3 is built from 14 residues. The data were obtained in a study of OX40 agonist ivuxolimab in advanced cancers. Overall study: Three individuals attained partial responses, comprising one hepatocellular carcinoma case and two cutaneous melanoma cases. Study observations and caveats: CD4+ and CD8+ blood T cells expanded clonally by week 6 at 0.1 to 3.0 mg/kg.

Profiled with immunoSEQ multiplex PCR; TCRdb holds only in-frame clones, not every one. The repertoire includes tens of thousands of clones, about 81% of them detected once, and 23% sits in the top ten. The V gene is TRBV6-1, the J gene TRBJ2-1; D is uncertain. This specimen consisted of CD4+ or CD8+ T cells sorted from blood, obtained in a trial of the OX40 agonist ivuxolimab. This TCR was recovered from an adult with an advanced solid tumor such as melanoma, head and neck, liver or kidney cancer. The CDR3 nucleotides read TGTGCCAGCAGTGCCCTAGGCGCGGACGGTAAGCAGCTCTTC. Encoded protein: CASSALGADGKQLF.